The sequence of this TCR beta chain was determined in a study of identical twins. Whole-study results and caveats: Cord blood's abundant beta clonotypes had fewer insertions, unlike memory repertoires.

TCRdb itself ran the 5' RACE reads through MiXCR, one entry per CDR3 protein. The sample includes 430,000 or so distinct CDR3 sequences, approximately 25% seen only once; the top ten take about 2.7%. The CDR3 contains 15 residues. The V and J ends lost 1 base and 4 bases, in that order; junction bases with no gene match: 7. CDR1 is LGHNA, CDR2 YSLEER, per germline. The count of this clonotype is one. Its antigen remains unknown. Another study also made use of these data, one on T cells expressing NK-cell markers. This second report adds: The TCR beta repertoires were obtained from sorted CD3+CD56+NKG2C+, CD3+CD56+NKG2C- and CD3+CD56-NKG2C+ T cells. An anti-gamma-delta TCR antibody confined sorting to alpha-beta TCR T cells across several of the experiments. More than 5 donors carried dominant NKG2C+ clonotypes that made up roughly 1.0-8% of their CD8+ T cells.

The V call is TRBV4-3, the J call TRBJ2-7; 7 bases map to TRBD2. Sequenced material: CD4+ T cells sorted from blood. This clonotype was obtained from a woman between 18 and 30 years old in good health. The CDR3 DNA reads as TGCGCCAGCAGCCAAGGGGTCCTAGCGGTATACGAGCAGTACTTC. Protein product: CASSQGVLAVYEQYF.